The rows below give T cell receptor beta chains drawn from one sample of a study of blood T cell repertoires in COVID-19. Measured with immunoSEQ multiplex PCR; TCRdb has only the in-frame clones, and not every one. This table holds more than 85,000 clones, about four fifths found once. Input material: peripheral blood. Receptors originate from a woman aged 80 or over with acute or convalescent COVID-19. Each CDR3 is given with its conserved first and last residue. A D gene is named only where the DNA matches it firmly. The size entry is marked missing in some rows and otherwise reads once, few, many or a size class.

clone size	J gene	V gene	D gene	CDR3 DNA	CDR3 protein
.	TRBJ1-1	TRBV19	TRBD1	TGTGCCAGTCAATTTGACAGGGACACTGAAGCTTTCTTT	CASQFDRDTEAFF
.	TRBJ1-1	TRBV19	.	TGTGCCAGTAGTAACCTCGGACTCTCGGAAGCTTTCTTT	CASSNLGLSEAFF
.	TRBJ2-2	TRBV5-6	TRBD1	TGTGCCAGCAGTATTCCGGGACAGGGTTCACTCACCGGGGAGCTGTTTTTT	CASSIPGQGSLTGELFF
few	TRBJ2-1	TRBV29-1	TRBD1	TGCAGCGTGGAACGGGACAGGGGTTATGAGCAGTTCTTC	CSVERDRGYEQFF
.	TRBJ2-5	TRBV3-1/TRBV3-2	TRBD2	TGTGCCAGCAGCCTCATGGCGGCCGGGGGGAAGAAGGAGACCCAGTACTTC	CASSLMAAGGKKETQYF
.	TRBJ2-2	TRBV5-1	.	TGCGCCAGCAGCGCGGACATGAACACCGGGGAGCTGTTTTTT	CASSADMNTGELFF
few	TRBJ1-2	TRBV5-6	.	TGTGCCAGCAGGCGTGGAGCGCTTTTGAGCTATGGCTACACCTTC	CASRRGALLSYGYTF
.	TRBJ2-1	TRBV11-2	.	TGTGCCAGCAGCTCTTGGACAGATTACAATGAGCAGTTCTTC	CASSSWTDYNEQFF
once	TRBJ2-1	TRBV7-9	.	TGTGCCAGCAGCTTAGCGCCCGTCTCCTACTACAATGAGCAGTTCTTC	CASSLAPVSYYNEQFF
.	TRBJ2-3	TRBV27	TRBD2	TGTGCCAGCAGTTTAGGGGGACTAGCGCTCACAGATACGCAGTATTTT	CASSLGGLALTDTQYF
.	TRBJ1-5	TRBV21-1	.	TGTGCCAGCAGACCCCAGAAATTAAACAATCAGCCCCAGCATTTT	CASRPQKLNNQPQHF
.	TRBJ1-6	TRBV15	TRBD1	TGTGCCACCAGCAGGGGACAGATCTCACCCCTCCACTTT	CATSRGQISPLHF
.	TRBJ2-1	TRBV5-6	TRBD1	TGTGCCAGCAGCTCCCCCGGGACAGGGGTCAATGAGCAGTTCTTC	CASSSPGTGVNEQFF
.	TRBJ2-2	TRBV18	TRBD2	TGTGCCAGCTCACTCGTGGATGTTAGCGGGAGGACCGGGGAGCTGTTTTTT	CASSLVDVSGRTGELFF
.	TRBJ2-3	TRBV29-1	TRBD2	TGCAGCGTTGAAGATAGGCGGGGGGGAAGCACAGATACGCAGTATTTT	CSVEDRRGGSTDTQYF
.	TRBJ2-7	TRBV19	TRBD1	TGTGCCAGTAGCCGATCAGGGGGCGCCTACGAGCAGTACTTC	CASSRSGGAYEQYF
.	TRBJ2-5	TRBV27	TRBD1	TGTGCCAGCAGTTTCTGGGACAGGGTTCAAGAGACCCAGTACTTC	CASSFWDRVQETQYF
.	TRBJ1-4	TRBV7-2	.	TGTGCCAGCAGCTTAGGGAAACACTGGAGTAATGAAAAACTGTTTTTT	CASSLGKHWSNEKLFF
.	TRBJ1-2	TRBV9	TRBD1	TGTGCCAGCAGCGGAAACAGGGGGCGTGACTATGGCTACACCTTC	CASSGNRGRDYGYTF
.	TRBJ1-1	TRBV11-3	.	TGTGCCAGCACCAAATCCAGGGACACTGAAGCTTTCTTT	CASTKSRDTEAFF
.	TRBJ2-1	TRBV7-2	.	TGTGCCAGCAGCTTAGCTACTACCCGCTACAATGAGCAGTTCTTC	CASSLATTRYNEQFF
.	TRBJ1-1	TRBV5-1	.	TGCGCCAGCAGCTTGGGGGTAGGGGTGACTGAAGCTTTCTTT	CASSLGVGVTEAFF
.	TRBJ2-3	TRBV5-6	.	TGTGCCAGCAGCTTGATTGGCCAGAGCACAGATACGCAGTATTTT	CASSLIGQSTDTQYF
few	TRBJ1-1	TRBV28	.	TGTGCCAGCCGGGGGACGGCGAACACTGAAGCTTTCTTT	CASRGTANTEAFF
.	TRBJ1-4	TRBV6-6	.	TGTGCCAGCAGGGGAAGACAGGCTTCTAATGAAAAACTGTTTTTT	CASRGRQASNEKLFF
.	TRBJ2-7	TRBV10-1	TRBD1	TGCGCCAGCAACGCCGACGGGACAGGGGAAAACGAGCAGTACTTC	CASNADGTGENEQYF
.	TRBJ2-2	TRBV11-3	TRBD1	TGTGCCAGCAGCCCTGGACAGGGGAGGACCGGCACCGGGGAGCTGTTTTTT	CASSPGQGRTGTGELFF
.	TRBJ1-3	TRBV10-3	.	TGTGCCACCAGGGGCGGAAACACCATATATTTT	CATRGGNTIYF
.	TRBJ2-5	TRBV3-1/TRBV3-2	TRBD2	TGTGCCAGCAGCCAGGCTAGCGGGGTGCCCACCCAGTACTTC	CASSQASGVPTQYF
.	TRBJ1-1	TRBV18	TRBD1	TGTGCCAGCTCAAAGGACAGGGATTACACTGAAGCTTTCTTT	CASSKDRDYTEAFF
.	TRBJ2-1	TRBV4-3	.	TGCGCCAGCAGCCAGGAGGCAAGGGATGAGCAGTTCTTC	CASSQEARDEQFF
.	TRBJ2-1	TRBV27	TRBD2	TGTGCCAGCAGCTGGGGTAGCGGGAGGTCTTACAATGAGCAGTTCTTC	CASSWGSGRSYNEQFF
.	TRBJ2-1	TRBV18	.	TGTGCCAGCTCACCCGGAGGGGATGAGCAGTTCTTC	CASSPGGDEQFF
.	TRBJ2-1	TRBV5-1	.	TGCGCCAGCAGCTTGGGGGAGAGCTCCTACAATGAGCAGTTCTTC	CASSLGESSYNEQFF
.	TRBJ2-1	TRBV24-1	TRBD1	TGTGCCACCAGTAAGACAGGGGTGAGCTCCTACAATGAGCAGTTCTTC	CATSKTGVSSYNEQFF
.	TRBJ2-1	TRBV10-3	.	TGTGCCATCAGTGACCCAGGCTTCGGGGGTGATGAGCAGTTCTTC	CAISDPGFGGDEQFF
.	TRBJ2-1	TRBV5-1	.	TGCGCCAGCAGCTTGCGGCGGAGCTCCTACAATGAGCAGTTCTTC	CASSLRRSSYNEQFF
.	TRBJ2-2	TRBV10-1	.	TGCGCCAGCAGCCTAAAATCGGGGGACACCGGGGAGCTGTTTTTT	CASSLKSGDTGELFF
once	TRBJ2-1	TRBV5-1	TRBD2	TGCGCCAGCAGTAACGGCGGGAGGGACAATGAGCAGTTCTTC	CASSNGGRDNEQFF
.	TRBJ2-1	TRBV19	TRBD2	TGTGCCAGTAGTCGGACTAGCGGGAGTAGGTCCTACAATGAGCAGTTCTTC	CASSRTSGSRSYNEQFF
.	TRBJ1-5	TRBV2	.	TGTGCCAGCCAGGACAGCCGTCGCAATCAGCCCCAGCATTTT	CASQDSRRNQPQHF
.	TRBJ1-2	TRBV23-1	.	TGCGCCAGCAGTCAATCGAAGGGGGGGCTGAGTTATGGCTACACCTTC	CASSQSKGGLSYGYTF
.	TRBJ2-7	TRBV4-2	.	TGTGCCAGCAGCCAAGAGGCAGGGGCTACCACCTCCCACGAGCAGTACTTC	CASSQEAGATTSHEQYF
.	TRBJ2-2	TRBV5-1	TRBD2	TGCGCCAGCAGCTTACAGCGGGGCTCGGTCACCGGGGAGCTGTTTTTT	CASSLQRGSVTGELFF
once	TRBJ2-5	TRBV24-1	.	TGTGCCACCAGTGATCCCATCACGGGACAAGAGACCCAGTACTTC	CATSDPITGQETQYF
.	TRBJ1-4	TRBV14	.	TGTGCCAGCAGCCAAGACGTCACGGTGGTAGTTGAAAAACTGTTTTTT	CASSQDVTVVVEKLFF
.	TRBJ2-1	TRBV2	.	TGTGCCAGCAGTGTGGATCAGGGGGGTTACAATGAGCAGTTCTTC	CASSVDQGGYNEQFF
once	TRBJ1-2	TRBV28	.	TGTGCTACCTTTGGAGGGAAGGCTAACTATGGCTACACCTTC	CATFGGKANYGYTF
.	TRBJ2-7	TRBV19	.	TGTGCCAGTAGTATCGGGTCAACGGGCGAGCAGTACTTC	CASSIGSTGEQYF
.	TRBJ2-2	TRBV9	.	TGTGCCAGCAGCGCTTACGGGAACAGTCTCACCGGGGAGCTGTTTTTT	CASSAYGNSLTGELFF
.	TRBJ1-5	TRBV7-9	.	TGTGCCAGCAGCTCGGGGGTTCATCAGCCCCAGCATTTT	CASSSGVHQPQHF
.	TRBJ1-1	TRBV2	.	TGTGCCAGCACATCTGCCGCCAGGAACACTGAAGCTTTCTTT	CASTSAARNTEAFF
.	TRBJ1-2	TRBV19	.	TGTGCCAGCTGGGGGCAGGGACTAGCTAACTATGGCTACACCTTC	CASWGQGLANYGYTF
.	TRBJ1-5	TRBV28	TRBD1	TGTGCCAGCAGTTCAGCCCTCGACAGGGACAATCAGCCCCAGCATTTT	CASSSALDRDNQPQHF
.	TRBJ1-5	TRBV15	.	TGTGCCACCAGCAGAGCCGGGATCCTAATCCCTAGCAATCAGCCCCAGCATTTT	CATSRAGILIPSNQPQHF
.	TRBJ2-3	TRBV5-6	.	TGTGCCAGCAGCTTCGGACTCTCGGGAGATACGCAGTATTTT	CASSFGLSGDTQYF
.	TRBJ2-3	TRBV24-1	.	TGTGCCACCAGTGACACTAGGGGCACAGATACGCAGTATTTT	CATSDTRGTDTQYF